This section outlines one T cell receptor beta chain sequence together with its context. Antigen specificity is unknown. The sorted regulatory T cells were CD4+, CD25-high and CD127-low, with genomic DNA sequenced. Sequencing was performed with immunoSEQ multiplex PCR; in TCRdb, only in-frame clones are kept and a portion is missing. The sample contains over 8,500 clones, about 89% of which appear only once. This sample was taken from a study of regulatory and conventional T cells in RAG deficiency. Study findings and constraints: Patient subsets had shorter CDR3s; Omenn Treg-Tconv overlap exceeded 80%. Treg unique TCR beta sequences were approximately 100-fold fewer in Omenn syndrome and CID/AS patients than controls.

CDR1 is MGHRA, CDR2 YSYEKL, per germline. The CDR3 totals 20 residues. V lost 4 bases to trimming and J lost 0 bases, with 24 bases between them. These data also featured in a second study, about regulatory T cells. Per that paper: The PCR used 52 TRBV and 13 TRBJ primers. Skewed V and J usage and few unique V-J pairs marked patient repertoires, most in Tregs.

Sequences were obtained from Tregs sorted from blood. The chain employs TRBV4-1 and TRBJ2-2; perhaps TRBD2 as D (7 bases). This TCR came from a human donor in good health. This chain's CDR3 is CASSPFMGGAEPPNTGELFF. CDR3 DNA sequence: TGCGCCAGCAGCCCCTTCATGGGGGGGGCGGAACCCCCGAACACCGGGGAGCTGTTTTTT.